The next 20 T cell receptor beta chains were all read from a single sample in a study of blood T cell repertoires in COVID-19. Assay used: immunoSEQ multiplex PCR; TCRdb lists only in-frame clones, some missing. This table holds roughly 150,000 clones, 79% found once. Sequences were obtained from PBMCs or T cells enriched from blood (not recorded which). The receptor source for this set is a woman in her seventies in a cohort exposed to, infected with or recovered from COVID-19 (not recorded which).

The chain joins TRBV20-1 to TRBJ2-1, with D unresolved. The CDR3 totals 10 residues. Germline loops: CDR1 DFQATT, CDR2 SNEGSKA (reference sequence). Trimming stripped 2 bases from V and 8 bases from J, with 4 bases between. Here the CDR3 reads CSARTDEQFF. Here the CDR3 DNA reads TGCAGTGCTAGAACGGATGAGCAGTTCTTC.

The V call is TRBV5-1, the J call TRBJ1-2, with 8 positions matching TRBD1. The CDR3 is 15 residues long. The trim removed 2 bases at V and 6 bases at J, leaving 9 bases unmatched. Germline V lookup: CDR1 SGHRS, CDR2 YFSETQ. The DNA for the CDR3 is TGCGCCAGCAGCTTCCAGGGGGACAGGTTTAATGGCTACACCTTC. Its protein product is CASSFQGDRFNGYTF. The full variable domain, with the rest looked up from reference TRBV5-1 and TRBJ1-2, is KAGVTQTPRYLIKTRGQQVTLSCSPISGHRSVSWYQQTPGQGLQFLFEYFSETQRNKGNFPGRFSGRQFSNSRSEMNVSTLELGDSALYLCASSFQGDRFNGYTFGSGTRLTVV.

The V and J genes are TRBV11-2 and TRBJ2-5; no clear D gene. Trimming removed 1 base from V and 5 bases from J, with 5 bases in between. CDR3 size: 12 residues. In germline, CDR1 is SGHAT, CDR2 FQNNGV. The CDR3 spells CASSLVRETQYF. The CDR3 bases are TGTGCCAGCAGCTTAGTACGGGAGACCCAGTACTTC.

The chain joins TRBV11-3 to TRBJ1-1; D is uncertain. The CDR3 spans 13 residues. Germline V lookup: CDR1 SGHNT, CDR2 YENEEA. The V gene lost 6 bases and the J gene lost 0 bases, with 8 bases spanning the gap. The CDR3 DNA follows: TGTGCCAGCAGAGATCACTTGAACACTGAAGCTTTCTTT. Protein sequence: CASRDHLNTEAFF. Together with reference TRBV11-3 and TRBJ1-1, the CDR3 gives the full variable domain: EAGVVQSPRYKIIEKKQPVAFWCNPISGHNTLYWYLQNLGQGPELLIRYENEEAVDDSQLPKDRFSAERLKGVDSTLKIQPAELGDSAVYLCASRDHLNTEAFFGQGTRLTVV.

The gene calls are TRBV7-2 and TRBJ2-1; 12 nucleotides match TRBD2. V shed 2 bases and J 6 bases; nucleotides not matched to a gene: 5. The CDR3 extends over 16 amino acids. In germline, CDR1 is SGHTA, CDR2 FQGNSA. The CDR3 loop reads CASSLFGLAGPNEQFF. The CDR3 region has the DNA TGTGCCAGCAGCTTATTTGGACTAGCGGGACCCAATGAGCAGTTCTTC.

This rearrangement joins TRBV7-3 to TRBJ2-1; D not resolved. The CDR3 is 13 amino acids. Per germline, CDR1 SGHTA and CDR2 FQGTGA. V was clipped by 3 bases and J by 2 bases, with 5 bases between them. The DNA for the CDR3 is TGTGCCAGCAGCTTTCGAGCCTACAATGAGCAGTTCTTC. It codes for CASSFRAYNEQFF.

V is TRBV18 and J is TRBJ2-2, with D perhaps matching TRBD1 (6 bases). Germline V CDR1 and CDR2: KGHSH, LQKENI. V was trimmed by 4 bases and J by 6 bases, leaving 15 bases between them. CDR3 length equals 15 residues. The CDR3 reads CASSLAYRDPGELFF. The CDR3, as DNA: TGTGCCAGCTCACTGGCGTACAGGGATCCCGGGGAGCTGTTTTTT.

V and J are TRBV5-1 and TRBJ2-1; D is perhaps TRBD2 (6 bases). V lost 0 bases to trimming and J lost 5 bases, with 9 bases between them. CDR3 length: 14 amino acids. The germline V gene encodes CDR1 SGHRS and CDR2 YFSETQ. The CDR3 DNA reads TGCGCCAGCAGCTTGGATCGGGGGAACAATGAGCAGTTCTTC. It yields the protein CASSLDRGNNEQFF.

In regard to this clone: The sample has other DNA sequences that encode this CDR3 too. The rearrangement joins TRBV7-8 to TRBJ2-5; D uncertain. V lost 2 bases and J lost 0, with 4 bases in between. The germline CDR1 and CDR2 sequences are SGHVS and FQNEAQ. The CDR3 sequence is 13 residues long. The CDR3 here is CASSLTDQETQYF. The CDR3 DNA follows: TGTGCCAGCAGCTTAACAGACCAAGAGACCCAGTACTTC.

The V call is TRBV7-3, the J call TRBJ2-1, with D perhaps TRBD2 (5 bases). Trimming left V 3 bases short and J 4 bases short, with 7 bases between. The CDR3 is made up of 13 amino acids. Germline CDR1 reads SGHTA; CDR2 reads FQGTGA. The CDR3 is CASSLRAYNEQFF. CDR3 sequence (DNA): TGTGCCAGCAGCTTGAGGGCTTACAATGAGCAGTTCTTC.

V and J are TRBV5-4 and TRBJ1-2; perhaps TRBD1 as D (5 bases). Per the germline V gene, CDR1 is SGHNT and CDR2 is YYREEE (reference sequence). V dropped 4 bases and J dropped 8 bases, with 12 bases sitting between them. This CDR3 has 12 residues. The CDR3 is CASSIPGSGYTF. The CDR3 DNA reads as TGTGCCAGCAGCATCCCAGGGTCCGGCTACACCTTC. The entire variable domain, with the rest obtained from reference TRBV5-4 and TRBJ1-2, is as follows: ETGVTQSPTHLIKTRGQQVTLRCSSQSGHNTVSWYQQALGQGPQFIFQYYREEENGRGNFPPRFSGLQFPNYSSELNVNALELDDSALYLCASSIPGSGYTFGSGTRLTVV.

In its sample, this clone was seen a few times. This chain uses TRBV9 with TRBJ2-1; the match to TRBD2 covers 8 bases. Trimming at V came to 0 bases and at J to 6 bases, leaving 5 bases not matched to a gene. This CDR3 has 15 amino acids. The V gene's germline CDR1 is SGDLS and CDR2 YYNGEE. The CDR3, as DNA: TGTGCCAGCAGCGTAGTTCGGGAGGGTCCCAATGAGCAGTTCTTC. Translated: CASSVVREGPNEQFF. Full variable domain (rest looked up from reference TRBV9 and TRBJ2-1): DSGVTQTPKHLITATGQRVTLRCSPRSGDLSVYWYQQSLDQGLQFLIQYYNGEERAKGNILERFSAQQFPDLHSELNLSSLELGDSALYFCASSVVREGPNEQFFGPGTRLTVL.

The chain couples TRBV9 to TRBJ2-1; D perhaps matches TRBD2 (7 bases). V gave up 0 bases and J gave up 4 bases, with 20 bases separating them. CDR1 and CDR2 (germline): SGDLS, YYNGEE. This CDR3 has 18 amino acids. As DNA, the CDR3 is TGTGCCAGCAGCGTAGAAGGGGGAGGGCTGAGCCCTTACAATGAGCAGTTCTTC. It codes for CASSVEGGGLSPYNEQFF.

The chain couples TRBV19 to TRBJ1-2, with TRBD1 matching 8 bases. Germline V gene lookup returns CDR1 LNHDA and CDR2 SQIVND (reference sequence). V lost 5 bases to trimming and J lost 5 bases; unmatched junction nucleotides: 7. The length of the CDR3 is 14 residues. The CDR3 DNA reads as TGTGCCAGTAGTGCACACGACAGGGGATATGGCTACACCTTC. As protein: CASSAHDRGYGYTF. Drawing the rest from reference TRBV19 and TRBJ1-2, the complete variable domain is DGGITQSPKYLFRKEGQNVTLSCEQNLNHDAMYWYRQDPGQGLRLIYYSQIVNDFQKGDIAEGYSVSREKKESFPLTVTSAQKNPTAFYLCASSAHDRGYGYTFGSGTRLTVV.

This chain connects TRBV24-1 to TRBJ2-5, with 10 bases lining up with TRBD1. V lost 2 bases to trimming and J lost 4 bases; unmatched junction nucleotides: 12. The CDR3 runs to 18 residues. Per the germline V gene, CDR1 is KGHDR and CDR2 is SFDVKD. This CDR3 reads CATSDSPAGTGVPETQYF. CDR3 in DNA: TGTGCCACCAGTGATTCTCCGGCCGGGACAGGGGTTCCAGAGACCCAGTACTTC.

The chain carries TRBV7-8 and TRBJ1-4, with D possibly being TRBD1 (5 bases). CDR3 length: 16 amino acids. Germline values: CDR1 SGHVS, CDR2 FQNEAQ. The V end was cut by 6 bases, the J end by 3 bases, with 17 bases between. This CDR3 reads CASSSHRRASNEKLFF. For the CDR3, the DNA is TGTGCCAGCAGTTCACACAGGAGGGCCTCTAATGAAAAACTGTTTTTT.

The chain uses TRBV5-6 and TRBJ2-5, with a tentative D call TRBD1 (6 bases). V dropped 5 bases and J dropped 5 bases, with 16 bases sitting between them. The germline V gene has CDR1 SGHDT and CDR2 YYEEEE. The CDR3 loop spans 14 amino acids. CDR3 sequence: CASRWGPARETQYF. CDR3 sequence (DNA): TGTGCCAGCAGGTGGGGGCCCGCCCGGGAGACCCAGTACTTC.

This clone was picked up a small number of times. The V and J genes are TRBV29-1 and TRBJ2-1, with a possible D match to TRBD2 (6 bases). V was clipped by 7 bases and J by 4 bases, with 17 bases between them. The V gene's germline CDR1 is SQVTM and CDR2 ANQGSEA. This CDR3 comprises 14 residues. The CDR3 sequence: CSARATSPYNEQFF. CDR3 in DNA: TGCAGCGCCCGGGCAACTAGCCCTTACAATGAGCAGTTCTTC.

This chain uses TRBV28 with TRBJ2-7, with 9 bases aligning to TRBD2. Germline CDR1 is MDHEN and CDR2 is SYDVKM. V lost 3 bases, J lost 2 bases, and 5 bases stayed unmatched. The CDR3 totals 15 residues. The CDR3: CASSFWAGGTYEQYF. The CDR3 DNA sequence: TGTGCCAGCAGTTTCTGGGCGGGGGGGACCTACGAGCAGTACTTC. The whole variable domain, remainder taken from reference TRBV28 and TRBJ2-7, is DVKVTQSSRYLVKRTGEKVFLECVQDMDHENMFWYRQDPGLGLRLIYFSYDVKMKEKGDIPEGYSVSREKKERFSLILESASTNQTSMYLCASSFWAGGTYEQYFGPGTRLTVT.

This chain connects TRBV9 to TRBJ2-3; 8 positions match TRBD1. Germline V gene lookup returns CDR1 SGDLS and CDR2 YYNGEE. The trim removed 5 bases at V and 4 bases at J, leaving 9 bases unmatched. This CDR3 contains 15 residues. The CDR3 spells CASSAIDRGADTQYF. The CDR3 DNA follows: TGTGCCAGCAGTGCTATCGACAGGGGCGCAGATACGCAGTATTTT.